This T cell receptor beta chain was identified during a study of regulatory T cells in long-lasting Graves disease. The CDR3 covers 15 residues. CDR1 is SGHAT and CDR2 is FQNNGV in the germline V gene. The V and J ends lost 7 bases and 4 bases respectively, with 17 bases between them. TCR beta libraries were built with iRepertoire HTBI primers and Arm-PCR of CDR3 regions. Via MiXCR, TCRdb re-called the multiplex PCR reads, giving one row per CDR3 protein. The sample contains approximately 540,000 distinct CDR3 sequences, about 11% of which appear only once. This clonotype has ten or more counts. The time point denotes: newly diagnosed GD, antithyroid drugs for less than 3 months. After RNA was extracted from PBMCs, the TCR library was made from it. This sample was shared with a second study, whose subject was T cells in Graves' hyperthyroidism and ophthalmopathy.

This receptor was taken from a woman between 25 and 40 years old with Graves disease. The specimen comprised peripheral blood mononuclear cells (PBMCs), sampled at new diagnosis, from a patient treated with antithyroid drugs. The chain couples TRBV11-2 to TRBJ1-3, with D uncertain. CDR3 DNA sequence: TGTGCCAGCACCCTTCCGAGGGCTAGAGGAAACACCATATATTTT. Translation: CASTLPRARGNTIYF.